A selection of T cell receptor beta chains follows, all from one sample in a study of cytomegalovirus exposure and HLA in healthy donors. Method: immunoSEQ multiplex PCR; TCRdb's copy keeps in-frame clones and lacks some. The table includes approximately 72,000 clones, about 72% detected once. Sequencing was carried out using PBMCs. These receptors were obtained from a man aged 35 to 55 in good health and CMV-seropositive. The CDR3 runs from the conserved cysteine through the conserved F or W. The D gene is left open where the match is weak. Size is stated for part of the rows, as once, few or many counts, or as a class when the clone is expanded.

CDR3aa: CASSWGGPPYNSPLHF
d_gene: .
v_gene: TRBV28
abundance: .

CDR3aa: CASSSLGGAINSPLHF
d_gene: .
v_gene: TRBV5-5
abundance: .

CDR3aa: CASTKLAVPSTDTQYF
d_gene: .
v_gene: TRBV5-1
abundance: .

CDR3aa: CASSLGAGNTIYF
d_gene: .
v_gene: TRBV7-6
abundance: .

CDR3aa: CASSLGAGGQETQYF
d_gene: TRBD2
v_gene: TRBV7-7
abundance: few

CDR3aa: CASSFRDRSFYGYTF
d_gene: TRBD1
v_gene: TRBV28
abundance: .

CDR3aa: CASSFFGTRTEQFF
d_gene: TRBD2
v_gene: TRBV7-2
abundance: once

CDR3aa: CASSLGDRGNEKLFF
d_gene: TRBD1
v_gene: TRBV5-4
abundance: .

CDR3aa: CASSFAQREEKLFF
d_gene: .
v_gene: TRBV13
abundance: .

CDR3aa: CASSYSGGAGSGELFF
d_gene: .
v_gene: TRBV6-5
abundance: once

CDR3aa: CASSQESLANYNEQFF
d_gene: .
v_gene: TRBV4-1
abundance: .

CDR3aa: CASSVGAGGYQETQYF
d_gene: TRBD2
v_gene: TRBV9
abundance: .

CDR3aa: CSVRIVPGDGGTDTQYF
d_gene: .
v_gene: TRBV29-1
abundance: once

CDR3aa: CASSGRITAYEQYF
d_gene: .
v_gene: TRBV6-6
abundance: .

CDR3aa: CASSRQGLAKNIQCF
d_gene: .
v_gene: TRBV5-1
abundance: .

CDR3aa: CASSVDPGTGAAYEQYF
d_gene: TRBD1
v_gene: TRBV9
abundance: .

CDR3aa: CASSHGFANTGELFF
d_gene: .
v_gene: TRBV14
abundance: .

CDR3aa: CASSSLGGNTEAFF
d_gene: .
v_gene: TRBV27
abundance: .

CDR3aa: CASSPQGGGTADTQYF
d_gene: TRBD2
v_gene: TRBV18
abundance: .

CDR3aa: CASMSRGPPEAFF
d_gene: TRBD1
v_gene: TRBV6-5
abundance: .

CDR3aa: CATAGGRGLGADTQYF
d_gene: .
v_gene: TRBV2
abundance: .

CDR3aa: CASSHVGGGYNEQFF
d_gene: TRBD2
v_gene: TRBV4-1
abundance: .

CDR3aa: CASSSAGTQDEQYF
d_gene: .
v_gene: TRBV5-1
abundance: few

CDR3aa: CASIHSRTGGPGELFF
d_gene: TRBD1
v_gene: TRBV28
abundance: .

CDR3aa: CASSLTLATEAFF
d_gene: .
v_gene: TRBV28
abundance: .

CDR3aa: CASSPLRVTLNTEAFF
d_gene: .
v_gene: TRBV7-2
abundance: .

CDR3aa: CASSYGQGASDTQYF
d_gene: TRBD1
v_gene: TRBV10-2
abundance: .

CDR3aa: CASSHVRDRGQTQYF
d_gene: TRBD1
v_gene: TRBV7-9
abundance: .

CDR3aa: CASSYRGTGTEAFF
d_gene: .
v_gene: TRBV6-5
abundance: .

CDR3aa: CASSFGGGEDTQYF
d_gene: TRBD2
v_gene: TRBV7-9
abundance: .

CDR3aa: CSATQGMQAFF
d_gene: TRBD1
v_gene: TRBV20-1
abundance: .

CDR3aa: CSVGLAGGQETQYF
d_gene: TRBD2
v_gene: TRBV29-1
abundance: few

CDR3aa: CASSQDSTGGYTF
d_gene: .
v_gene: TRBV4-2
abundance: .

CDR3aa: CSVNRGRGETQYF
d_gene: TRBD1
v_gene: TRBV29-1
abundance: .

CDR3aa: CASSPWGLKRANYGYTF
d_gene: .
v_gene: TRBV5-4
abundance: .

CDR3aa: CASSPPIRGGYTF
d_gene: .
v_gene: TRBV28
abundance: .

CDR3aa: CASSLDAGGYEQYF
d_gene: TRBD1
v_gene: TRBV6-5
abundance: once

CDR3aa: CASSAGQRTDTQYF
d_gene: .
v_gene: TRBV6-6
abundance: few

CDR3aa: CASSQDDLGSDQPQHF
d_gene: .
v_gene: TRBV4-2
abundance: .

CDR3aa: CASSRPGRQSKNEQYF
d_gene: .
v_gene: TRBV27
abundance: .

CDR3aa: CASSLAGGSYEQYF
d_gene: .
v_gene: TRBV7-3
abundance: once

CDR3aa: CAISEPTGSTYGYTF
d_gene: .
v_gene: TRBV10-3
abundance: .

CDR3aa: CASSLLRGSGNTIYF
d_gene: .
v_gene: TRBV6-5
abundance: once

CDR3aa: CASSQRRKAAYEQYF
d_gene: .
v_gene: TRBV11-3
abundance: few

CDR3aa: CASMGARRPDSQRDTQYF
d_gene: .
v_gene: TRBV19
abundance: few

CDR3aa: CSVERAGGPSYEQYF
d_gene: TRBD2
v_gene: TRBV29-1
abundance: .

CDR3aa: CASSWDRAYEQYF
d_gene: TRBD1
v_gene: TRBV5-6
abundance: .

CDR3aa: CASSAITGRAFF
d_gene: .
v_gene: TRBV7-8
abundance: .

CDR3aa: CAWKMGTLLYEQYF
d_gene: .
v_gene: TRBV30
abundance: few

CDR3aa: CAWRGAGGSYNSPLHF
d_gene: .
v_gene: TRBV30
abundance: once

CDR3aa: CASSQLQGFDGYTF
d_gene: .
v_gene: TRBV2
abundance: .